These T cell receptor beta chains were read from a single sample in a study of T cells in Graves' hyperthyroidism and ophthalmopathy. TCRdb processed the multiplex PCR reads anew with MiXCR; each CDR3 protein has one entry. The sample shows about 400,000 distinct CDR3 sequences, about 14% of them seen only once. The specimen sequenced was blood. These receptors were taken from a man in his fifties or sixties with Graves' ophthalmopathy. The CDR3 runs from the conserved cysteine through the conserved F or W. A D gene is named only where the DNA matches it firmly. For some rows the clone size is stated as once, few or many, or as a class when expanded; others skip it.

abundance	v_gene	d_gene	j_gene	CDR3nt	CDR3aa
NA	TRBV27	TRBD2	TRBJ2-3	TGTGCCAGCAGTTTATCGAGACTAGCGACAGATACGCAGTATTTT	CASSLSRLATDTQYF
NA	TRBV6-1	NA	TRBJ1-3	TGTGCCAGCAGGCCCCCGGGGAACTCTGGAAACACCATATATTTT	CASRPPGNSGNTIYF
NA	TRBV29-1	NA	TRBJ2-7	TGCAGCGTTAACTCACTAGTTGACGCCGAGCAGTACTTC	CSVNSLVDAEQYF
many	TRBV27	NA	TRBJ2-5	TGTGCCAGCAGTTTATCCGGGGAACAAGAGACCCAGTACTTC	CASSLSGEQETQYF
few	TRBV29-1	NA	TRBJ2-3	TGCAGCGTTGAAAACAAATACACAGATACGCAGTATTTT	CSVENKYTDTQYF
many	TRBV20-1	NA	TRBJ1-2	TGCAGTGCTAGTCGGGATTATGGCTACACCTTC	CSASRDYGYTF
NA	TRBV12-3/TRBV12-4	NA	TRBJ1-6	TGTGCCAGCAGCGGCGACTATAATTCACCCCTCCACTTT	CASSGDYNSPLHF
many	TRBV20-1	NA	TRBJ1-6	TGCAGTGTAACACAAGGATATTCACCCCTCCACTTT	CSVTQGYSPLHF
few	TRBV7-7	TRBD2	TRBJ2-2	TGTGCTAGCAGCTTAGAACCGGGACTAGTCTCCCCCGGGGAGCTGTTTTTT	CASSLEPGLVSPGELFF
few	TRBV7-9	NA	TRBJ2-5	TGTGCCAGCAGCTTAGTCTTGAGGGATGTATACTTC	CASSLVLRDVYF
many	TRBV11-2	NA	TRBJ1-2	TGTGCCAGCAGCCCTGTGTCCTCGGGGTATGGCTACACCTTC	CASSPVSSGYGYTF
many	TRBV12-3/TRBV12-4	NA	TRBJ1-1	TGTGCCAGCAGTCAACTTGGGACTGGGAACACTGAAGCTTTCTTT	CASSQLGTGNTEAFF
many	TRBV3-1	NA	TRBJ1-2	TGTGCCAGCAGCCAAGGCGGGGTCTATGGCTACACCTTC	CASSQGGVYGYTF
many	TRBV5-1	TRBD1	TRBJ1-2	TGCGCCAGCAGCCCGGACAGGGGAGGTGGCTACACCTTC	CASSPDRGGGYTF
NA	TRBV11-2	TRBD2	TRBJ2-1	TGTGCCAGCAGCTTAGTCAGCCTAGCGGGAGGGTCCGAGCAGTTCTTC	CASSLVSLAGGSEQFF
NA	TRBV5-8	NA	TRBJ2-6	TGTGCCAGCGGCGATAGCTCTGGGGCCAACGTCCTGACTTTC	CASGDSSGANVLTF
many	TRBV20-1	TRBD1	TRBJ1-2	TGCAGTGCTACCAGAGGACAGGGGTTAGACTATGGCTACACCTTC	CSATRGQGLDYGYTF
many	TRBV5-1	NA	TRBJ2-7	TGCGCCAGCAGCCCGGAGGGGCCAGGGGGCTACGAGCAGTACTTC	CASSPEGPGGYEQYF